A selection of T cell receptor beta chains follows, all from one sample in a study of blood T cell repertoires in COVID-19. The data were produced by immunoSEQ multiplex PCR, yet TCRdb's version contains in-frame clones alone and is incomplete. The sample carries almost 350,000 clones, roughly nine tenths recorded once. What was sequenced was peripheral blood. The receptors originated from a woman aged 60-70 years with COVID-19, enrolled during active disease. Each CDR3 is given with its conserved first and last residue. The D gene is left open where the match is weak. Clone size is shown for a subset of rows, as once, few, many or a class of expanded clone.

>TRBJ2-2|TRBV4-1|.|.
TGCGCCAGCAGCCAAGCTCCTAGCCGGACGACCGGGGAGCTGTTTTTT
CASSQAPSRTTGELFF
>TRBJ2-1|TRBV4-1|.|TRBD2
TGCGCCAGCAGCTCCCGGCTAGCGGGGGAATATGAGCAGTTCTTC
CASSSRLAGEYEQFF
>TRBJ2-1|TRBV29-1|few|.
TGCAGCGTGGGGCCGGGGGACGATGAGCAGTTCTTC
CSVGPGDDEQFF
>TRBJ1-1|TRBV6-5|.|.
TGTGCCAGCAGGGATACAGGGAGGGGGAACACTGAAGCTTTCTTT
CASRDTGRGNTEAFF
>TRBJ2-2|TRBV5-4|.|TRBD2
TGTGCCAGCCGGACTAGCGGTAACACCGGGGAGCTGTTTTTT
CASRTSGNTGELFF
>TRBJ2-6|TRBV9|.|.
TGTGCCAGCAGCGTAGCTTCTGGGGCCAACGTCCTGACTTTC
CASSVASGANVLTF
>TRBJ1-5|TRBV7-9|.|TRBD1
TGTGCCAGCAGCCATCACGGACAGGGCGCCAATCAGCCCCAGCATTTT
CASSHHGQGANQPQHF
>TRBJ1-3|TRBV20-1|.|TRBD1
TGCAGTGCTAGTCTACAGGGGGCTCGGAACACCATATATTTT
CSASLQGARNTIYF
>TRBJ1-2|TRBV29-1|.|TRBD1
TGCAGCGCAAGACAGGGCCGGGATGGCTACACCTTC
CSARQGRDGYTF
>TRBJ2-5|TRBV6-5|.|.
TGTGCCAGCAAGAGGCGGGCGAATCAAGAGACCCAGTACTTC
CASKRRANQETQYF
>TRBJ2-6|TRBV5-5|.|.
TGTGCCAGCAGCTTGGTCGGGACACACTCTGGGGCCAACGTCCTGACTTTC
CASSLVGTHSGANVLTF
>TRBJ2-5|TRBV3-1/TRBV3-2|.|TRBD2
TGTGCCAGCAGCCCGATAAGCGGGGACTTCCAAGAGACCCAGTACTTC
CASSPISGDFQETQYF
>TRBJ1-5|TRBV7-9|.|.
TGTGCCAGCAGCCCGCTATCCTCGGGTTCTGGTCGTAGCAATCAGCCCCAGCATTTT
CASSPLSSGSGRSNQPQHF
>TRBJ2-1|TRBV7-2|.|.
TGTGCCAGCAGTTCCGGCGGCCTGCCGGGTAGGGGTGAGCAGTTCTTC
CASSSGGLPGRGEQFF
>TRBJ1-1|TRBV18|.|.
TGTGCCAGCTCACCCTACCGAGAGGGGGGGGGCGAAGCTTTCTTT
CASSPYREGGGEAFF
>TRBJ2-5|TRBV2|few|TRBD1
TGTGCCAGCAGTCGGACAGGGGGCGACGAGACCCAGTACTTC
CASSRTGGDETQYF
>TRBJ1-2|TRBV7-9|.|TRBD1
TGTGCCAGCAGCCCACAGGGGGAGGCTGGCTACACCTTC
CASSPQGEAGYTF
>TRBJ1-2|TRBV7-9|.|TRBD1
TGTGCCAGCAGCACGGACAGGGGGCGAGGCTATGGCTACACCTTC
CASSTDRGRGYGYTF